These 32 T cell receptor beta chains share one sample of origin, sequenced in a study of control samples from healthy donors and cancer patients (dated by TCRdb to the early 2020s). Receptors were amplified or captured by the immunoSEQ multiplex PCR assay. Not all clones reach the TCRdb copy of this immuneACCESS table, which keeps in-frame sequences only. Checked studies attribute under half of the gap to unresolved V genes and leave the rest unexplained. The sample table records fewer than 500,000 clones; 75% to 95% of these occur just once. The ten largest clones add up to 6% to 7% of the sample. The specimen was PBMCs. Receptors originate from a man aged 35-49 years with head and neck cancer.

This chain uses TRBV19 with TRBJ1-1; D remains unclear. Trimming removed 5 bases from V and 4 bases from J, with 11 bases in between. Germline lookup yields CDR1 LNHDA and CDR2 SQIVND (reference sequence). The CDR3 covers 13 residues. CDR3 coding DNA: TGTGCCAGTAGTTCGACGGGTTCCACTGAAGCTTTCTTT. Translated: CASSSTGSTEAFF.

The V gene is TRBV2, the J gene TRBJ1-6, with D possibly being TRBD1 (6 bases). Per germline, CDR1 SNHLY and CDR2 FYNNEI. There are 14 residues in the CDR3. The ends were cut back, 1 base at V and 9 bases at J, with 10 bases in the middle. The CDR3 DNA sequence: TGTGCCAGCAGTGAAGACAGGGTGGGTTCACCCCTCCACTTT. The encoded protein is CASSEDRVGSPLHF.

The chain recombines TRBV15 with TRBJ2-5; D might be TRBD1 (6 bases). The ends were cut back, 4 bases at V and 5 bases at J, with 8 bases in the middle. This CDR3 has 12 amino acids. Looked up from germline, CDR1 is LNHNV and CDR2 is YYDKDF (reference sequence). CDR3 sequence: CATSKTGETQYF. The CDR3 DNA sequence: TGTGCCACCAGCAAAACAGGGGAGACCCAGTACTTC.

The chain uses TRBV30 and TRBJ1-4, with D perhaps TRBD1 (5 bases). Germline CDR1 and CDR2: GTSNPN and SVGIG (reference sequence). The CDR3 has 13 residues. The V gene lost 2 bases and the J gene lost 7 bases, with 11 bases spanning the gap. CDR3 DNA: TGTGCCTGGAGTCCTCGGGGCGTTGAAAAACTGTTTTTT. Translated, it gives CAWSPRGVEKLFF.

As for this clone: Other DNA variants within this sample encode the same CDR3. The rearrangement links TRBV7-6 to TRBJ2-3; 11 bases agree with TRBD2. Germline V gene lookup returns CDR1 SGHVS and CDR2 FNYEAQ. Trimming took 6 bases from V and 3 from J; bases not matched to a gene: 2. This CDR3 contains 14 residues. DNA for the CDR3: TGTGCCAGCAGTCTAGCGGGAGGTACAGATACGCAGTATTTT. Its translation: CASSLAGGTDTQYF.

This clone was seen once. V and J are TRBV7-9 and TRBJ2-2; D is uncertain. The CDR3 covers 14 residues. CDR1 is SEHNR, CDR2 FQNEAQ, per germline (reference sequence). Trimming stripped 6 bases from V and 0 bases from J, with 8 bases between. This CDR3 is CASRPTANTGELFF. In nucleotides, the CDR3 is TGTGCCAGCAGACCCACAGCGAACACCGGGGAGCTGTTTTTT.

The chain uses TRBV12-5 and TRBJ2-2; D ambiguous. Germline V gene data show CDR1 as LGHNT and CDR2 as FRNRAP. The CDR3 length is 14 residues. V shed 1 base and J shed 4 bases, with 7 bases lying between them. The CDR3 region is CASGLGLSTGELFF. Here the CDR3 DNA reads TGTGCTAGTGGTTTGGGACTTAGCACCGGGGAGCTGTTTTTT.

This chain uses TRBV15 with TRBJ2-7; D gene ambiguous. The CDR3 runs 14 residues. The V gene's germline CDR1 is LNHNV and CDR2 YYDKDF (reference sequence). Trimming took off 0 bases at V and 0 bases at J, with 6 bases between the two ends. The CDR3, as DNA: TGTGCCACCAGCAGAGATCTCAGCTCCTACGAGCAGTACTTC. It translates to CATSRDLSSYEQYF.

This clone was seen a handful of times. V usage is TRBV7-2 and J usage is TRBJ1-5, with a tentative D call TRBD1 (5 bases). The germline V gene has CDR1 SGHTA and CDR2 FQGNSA. The CDR3 extends over 15 amino acids. V lost 5 bases, J lost 5 bases, and 16 bases lay in between. The CDR3 region has the DNA TGTGCCAGCAGCCAATTGGGGGTCAGGGATCAGCCCCAGCATTTT. Amino acid sequence: CASSQLGVRDQPQHF.

As regards this clone: At one boundary the junction diverges from the germline segment, which might be a read error. The rearrangement joins TRBV29-1 to TRBJ2-5; no clear D. The CDR3 runs to 12 residues. Per germline, CDR1 SQVTM and CDR2 ANQGSEA. The CDR3 DNA is TGCAGCGTTAAAGAGCCGCAAGAGACCCAGTACTTC. Protein product: CSVKEPQETQYF.

A remark on this clone: The same CDR3 also results from other DNA sequences found in this sample. The chain links TRBV9 to TRBJ2-7; D remains unclear. This CDR3 has 13 amino acids. The V and J ends lost 0 bases and 0 bases respectively, with 4 bases between them. Germline assignment: CDR1 SGDLS and CDR2 YYNGEE. The CDR3 nucleotides read TGTGCCAGCAGCGTAGAAACCTCCTACGAGCAGTACTTC. Protein product: CASSVETSYEQYF.

The V call is TRBV30, the J call TRBJ1-2, with 9 nucleotides matching TRBD1. This CDR3 contains 15 residues. Germline V gene lookup returns CDR1 GTSNPN and CDR2 SVGIG (reference sequence). The V gene end was trimmed by 3 bases and the J gene end by 1 base; junction bases not matched to a gene: 6. CDR3 in DNA: TGTGCCTGGAGCCTAGGACAGGGGTATAACTATGGCTACACCTTC. As protein: CAWSLGQGYNYGYTF.

This clone occurred once. This chain uses TRBV2 with TRBJ1-1; D unresolved. V dropped 6 bases and J dropped 5 bases, with 7 bases sitting between them. This CDR3 comprises 11 residues. In germline, CDR1 is SNHLY, CDR2 FYNNEI. Here the CDR3 DNA reads TGTGCCAGCAGGGGTGGAACTGAAGCTTTCTTT. Protein: CASRGGTEAFF.

The rearrangement joins TRBV12-3 or TRBV12-4 to TRBJ2-6, with no clear D. The V gene lost 8 bases and the J gene lost 0 bases, with 5 bases spanning the gap. The CDR3 runs 13 residues. The CDR3 protein is CASHHSGANVLTF. DNA of the CDR3: TGTGCCAGCCACCACTCTGGGGCCAACGTCCTGACTTTC.

This sequence joins TRBV7-9 and TRBJ1-1; TRBD1 might be the D (5 bases). Germline V lookup: CDR1 SEHNR, CDR2 FQNEAQ (reference sequence). V lost 0 bases to trimming and J lost 4 bases, with 9 bases between them. The CDR3 sequence is 14 residues long. The CDR3 DNA reads TGTGCCAGCAGCTTAGCGCAGGGAATCACTGAAGCTTTCTTT. This translates into CASSLAQGITEAFF.

The CDR3 nucleotides are TGTGCCAGCAGTGAATATGGGACAGGGTATTCACCCCTCCACTTT. This codes for CASSEYGTGYSPLHF. The chain carries TRBV25-1 and TRBJ1-6, with TRBD1 matching 9 bases. The CDR3 has 15 residues. V lost 0 bases to trimming and J lost 8 bases; unmatched junction nucleotides: 2. Germline values: CDR1 MGHDK, CDR2 SYGVNS.

The chain uses TRBV5-1 and TRBJ2-2; 7 positions agree with TRBD1. The CDR3 totals 15 residues. V shed 1 base, J shed 5 bases, and the junction held 5 bases outside the gene matches. Germline CDR1 is SGHRS and CDR2 is YFSETQ. CDR3 region: CASSLTGVWTGELFF. DNA of the CDR3: TGCGCCAGCAGCTTGACAGGGGTGTGGACCGGGGAGCTGTTTTTT.

J is TRBJ2-7 and V is TRBV28, with D perhaps matching TRBD2 (6 bases). Germline V gene lookup returns CDR1 MDHEN and CDR2 SYDVKM. The CDR3 is made up of 13 amino acids. Trimming pared 2 bases from V and 3 bases from J, leaving 8 bases between. Written as DNA, the CDR3 is TGTGCCAGCAGTTTACCGGGAGTCTACGAGCAGTACTTC. Translated, it gives CASSLPGVYEQYF.

The chain carries TRBV6-2 or TRBV6-3 and TRBJ1-3; D gene unclear. This CDR3 is 14 amino acids long. CDR1 MNHEY and CDR2 SVGEGT come from the germline V gene. Trimming took off 0 bases at V and 4 bases at J, with 7 bases between the two ends. DNA for the CDR3: TGTGCCAGCAGTTACTCACCAGGCGGAAACACCATATATTTT. Translating it yields CASSYSPGGNTIYF.

This chain connects TRBV29-1 to TRBJ1-1, with a weak D call TRBD1 (6 bases). The length of the CDR3 is 14 residues. The V gene's germline CDR1 is SQVTM and CDR2 ANQGSEA. Trimming pared 3 bases from V and 1 base from J, leaving 12 bases between. As DNA, the CDR3 is TGCAGCGTTGACCGACAGGCCACGAACACTGAAGCTTTCTTT. Protein product: CSVDRQATNTEAFF. The full variable domain, completed using reference TRBV29-1 and TRBJ1-1, is SAVISQKPSRDICQRGTSLTIQCQVDSQVTMMFWYRQQPGQSLTLIATANQGSEATYESGFVIDKFPISRPNLTFSTLTVSNMSPEDSSIYLCSVDRQATNTEAFFGQGTRLTVV.

This rearrangement joins TRBV9 to TRBJ1-5; D remains unclear. The germline V gene encodes CDR1 SGDLS and CDR2 YYNGEE. Trimming left V 2 bases short and J 9 bases short, with 12 bases between. This CDR3 has 13 amino acids. The chain's CDR3 is CASSVTRDRPQHF. The CDR3, as DNA: TGTGCCAGCAGCGTTACGCGGGATCGGCCCCAGCATTTT.

This chain joins TRBV7-3 and TRBJ1-1; D perhaps matches TRBD1 (5 bases). The CDR3 runs to 15 residues. Germline CDR1 SGHTA, CDR2 FQGTGA. Trimming shortened V by 5 bases and J by 1 base, and 14 bases separated the two germline ends. The CDR3 DNA follows: TGTGCCAGCAGCCCCGGGGACGGAAAGAACACTGAAGCTTTCTTT. Its protein is CASSPGDGKNTEAFF.

This clone was counted only a few times. J is TRBJ1-6 and V is TRBV27; D possibly corresponds to TRBD1 (5 bases). The CDR3 contains 14 residues. Deletions cut 8 bases from V and 7 bases from J, with 15 bases between. The germline V gene encodes CDR1 MNHEY and CDR2 SMNVEV (reference sequence). The CDR3, as DNA: TGTGCCAGCTCTCACCGGGGACCAAATTCACCCCTCCACTTT. It is translated as CASSHRGPNSPLHF.

The V and J genes are TRBV5-6 and TRBJ1-1; D ambiguous. The CDR3 runs 13 residues. Germline loops: CDR1 SGHDT, CDR2 YYEEEE. V was pared by 4 bases and J by 5 bases, with 12 bases between. Here the CDR3 DNA reads TGTGCCAGCAGCACTGACACGTATACTGAAGCTTTCTTT. Encoded protein: CASSTDTYTEAFF.

This chain joins TRBV6-5 and TRBJ2-7, with 7 bases that match TRBD1. From germline, CDR1 is MNHEY and CDR2 SVGAGI. After removal of 6 bases from V and 2 bases from J, the junction contained 7 bases not matched to a gene. The CDR3 is 14 amino acids. The CDR3 loop is CASRRGTDTYEQYF. CDR3 in DNA: TGTGCCAGCAGGAGGGGGACAGACACCTACGAGCAGTACTTC.

The genes are TRBV6-1 and TRBJ1-6; D not certain. In germline, CDR1 is MNHNS, CDR2 SASEGT. Trimming removed 3 bases at V and 8 bases at J, with 8 bases between. The CDR3 consists of 13 residues. DNA of the CDR3: TGTGCCAGCAGTGATTTGTTAGATTCACCCCTCCACTTT. This codes for CASSDLLDSPLHF.

This clone was seen a single time. The gene calls are TRBV29-1 and TRBJ2-7; 8 bases match TRBD2. Germline loops: CDR1 SQVTM, CDR2 ANQGSEA. The trim removed 6 bases at V and 6 bases at J, leaving 7 bases unmatched. The length of the CDR3 is 12 residues. In nucleotides, the CDR3 is TGCAGCGTGGGGAGCGGGAGCCTCGAGCAGTACTTC. It encodes CSVGSGSLEQYF.

The J gene is TRBJ1-1, the V gene TRBV30; the D is unclear. Germline-derived CDR1 and CDR2 are GTSNPN and SVGIG (reference sequence). V was clipped by 3 bases and J by 4 bases, with 6 bases between them. CDR3 length: 11 amino acids. DNA of the CDR3: TGTGCCTGGAGGCGTAGCACTGAAGCTTTCTTT. It yields the protein CAWRRSTEAFF.

A remark on this clone: Distinct nucleotide sequences in the sample also encode this CDR3. The chain carries TRBV5-6 and TRBJ2-1; D gene uncertain. The CDR3 loop spans 13 amino acids. Germline values: CDR1 SGHDT, CDR2 YYEEEE. V lost 4 bases and J lost 0, with 5 bases in between. The CDR3 protein is CASSLSSYNEQFF. In DNA form, the CDR3 reads TGTGCCAGCAGCCTAAGCTCCTACAATGAGCAGTTCTTC. Full variable domain (remainder filled in from reference TRBV5-6 and TRBJ2-1): DAGVTQSPTHLIKTRGQQVTLRCSPKSGHDTVSWYQQALGQGPQFIFQYYEEEERQRGNFPDRFSGHQFPNYSSELNVNALLLGDSALYLCASSLSSYNEQFFGPGTRLTVL.

The chain recombines TRBV9 with TRBJ1-1; the D gene is possibly TRBD1 (6 bases). Trimming pared 4 bases from V and 4 bases from J, leaving 11 bases between. Germline CDR1 SGDLS, CDR2 YYNGEE. The CDR3 sequence is 13 residues long. CDR3 in amino acids: CASSPGQSTEAFF. In nucleotides, the CDR3 is TGTGCCAGCAGCCCCGGACAGTCCACTGAAGCTTTCTTT.

The chain is built from TRBV12-3 or TRBV12-4 and TRBJ1-1; D unclear. The CDR3 is 12 amino acids. V gave up 2 bases and J gave up 11 bases, with 12 bases separating them. CDR3 sequence: CASSLSNVWAFF. The DNA for the CDR3 is TGTGCCAGCAGTTTATCCAATGTTTGGGCTTTCTTT.

This CDR3 is CASSPANLNYGYTF. CDR3 nucleotide sequence: TGTGCCAGCAGCCCAGCGAACCTTAACTATGGCTACACCTTC. This rearrangement joins TRBV7-2 to TRBJ1-2; D unresolved. The V and J ends lost 5 bases and 1 base respectively, with 11 bases between them. The CDR3 runs to 14 residues. Germline V gene data show CDR1 as SGHTA and CDR2 as FQGNSA.